Reported below is one TCR beta chain. Seattle researchers signed up patients amid active infection and tracked them longitudinally. The data derive from a study of blood T cell repertoires in COVID-19. Study-wide context: Acute-phase and convalescent COVID-19 samples originated in the United States, Italy and Spain. Nucleic acid was either cDNA or gDNA, and it came from T cells, B-cell-depleted T cells, or PBMCs.

CDR3 length: 13 amino acids. The V end was cut by 6 bases, the J end by 7 bases, with 16 bases between. Germline-derived CDR1 and CDR2 are SGHAT and FQNNGV. Clones were read by immunoSEQ multiplex PCR, and TCRdb kept only the in-frame ones, dropping some. Among 250,000 to 350,000 clones listed, less than 85% were seen once. V usage is TRBV11-2 and J usage is TRBJ2-7, with a possible D match to TRBD1 (6 bases). This receptor was obtained from a human donor with COVID-19, enrolled during active disease. The donor label of this sample is uncertain. Sample: peripheral blood. The CDR3 nucleotides are TGTGCCAGCAGTCGGGACACCCTAGGAGAGCAGTACTTC. Translated: CASSRDTLGEQYF.